Included here is one TCR beta chain sequence, with context. What antigen it recognizes has not been identified. No clone much larger than this one lies a single base away; base qualities are absent. Based on the germline V gene (reference sequence), the CDR1 and CDR2 sequences are LNHDA and SQIVND. From the cysteine up to the phenylalanine, the CDR3 has a length of 14 residues. Of the read, only the CDR3 DNA is kept; its 42 bases are in frame from base 1. After removal of 6 bases from V and 2 bases from J, the junction retains 3 bases not matched to a gene. Preparation of the library involved PCR. The sample was run on an Illumina HiSeq 2500. To normalize quantification of the TCRbeta repertoire, the TCR libraries were built with molecular barcoding that relied on unique molecular identifiers. The public reads were reprocessed in TCRdb via fastp at Q25 and MiXCR, keeping in-frame beta chains. When rows share a CDR3 protein, they turn into one entry using the most common DNA and genes. A total of 200,000 to 250,000 distinct CDR3 sequences appear in this sample, around 9.5% of them only once. The ten largest clones add up to around 6.2% of the sample.

The record originates from a study of T-cell reconstitution after alpha-beta-depleted transplantation in children (dated by TCRdb to the mid-2010s). Study-wide context: Using TCR repertoire profiling, the study quantitatively followed how T-cell immune reconstitution unfolded in children after TCRalphabeta/CD19-depleted allogeneic hematopoietic cell transplantation.

This material consisted of PBMCs from the stem cell graft donor, taken from the stem cell graft. This TCR came from a human donor who donated a stem cell graft to a child with acute lymphoblastic leukemia. Recombination joined TRBV19 with TRBJ2-1, with 8 central nucleotides matching TRBD2. The CDR3 sequence is CASRTAGAYNEQFF. The DNA is as follows: TGTGCCAGTAGAACAGCGGGGGCCTACAATGAGCAGTTCTTC.